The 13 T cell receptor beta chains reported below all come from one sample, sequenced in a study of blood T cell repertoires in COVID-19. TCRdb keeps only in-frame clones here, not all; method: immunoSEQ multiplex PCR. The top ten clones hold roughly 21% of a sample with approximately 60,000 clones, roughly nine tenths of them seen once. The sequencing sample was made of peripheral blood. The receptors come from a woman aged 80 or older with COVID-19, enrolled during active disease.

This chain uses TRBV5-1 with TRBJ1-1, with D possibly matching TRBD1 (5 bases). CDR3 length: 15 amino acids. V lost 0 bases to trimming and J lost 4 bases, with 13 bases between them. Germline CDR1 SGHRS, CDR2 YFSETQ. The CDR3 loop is CASSLEVPGGTEAFF. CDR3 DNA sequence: TGCGCCAGCAGCTTGGAGGTCCCGGGGGGCACTGAAGCTTTCTTT.

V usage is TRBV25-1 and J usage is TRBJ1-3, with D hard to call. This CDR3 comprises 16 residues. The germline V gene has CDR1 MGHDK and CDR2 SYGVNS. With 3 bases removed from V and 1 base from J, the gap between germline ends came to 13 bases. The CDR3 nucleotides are TGTGCCAGCAGTGATTTTCGGACTAGGTCTGGAAACACCATATATTTT. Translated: CASSDFRTRSGNTIYF.

The CDR3 is CASSHGQGEPGELFF. DNA for the CDR3: TGTGCCAGTAGTCATGGACAGGGGGAACCCGGGGAGCTGTTTTTT. This chain links TRBV19 with TRBJ2-2, with TRBD1 matching over 10 bases. Germline V gives CDR1 LNHDA, CDR2 SQIVND (reference sequence). The CDR3 spans 15 residues. Trimming took 5 bases from V and 6 from J; bases not matched to a gene: 6.

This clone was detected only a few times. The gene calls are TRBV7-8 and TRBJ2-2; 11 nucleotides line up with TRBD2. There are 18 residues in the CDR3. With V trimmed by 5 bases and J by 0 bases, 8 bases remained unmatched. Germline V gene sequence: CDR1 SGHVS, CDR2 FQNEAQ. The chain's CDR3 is CASSARTSGGPNTGELFF. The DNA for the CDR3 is TGTGCCAGCAGCGCCCGTACTAGCGGGGGACCGAACACCGGGGAGCTGTTTTTT. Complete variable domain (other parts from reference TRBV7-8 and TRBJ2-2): GAGVSQSPRYKVAKRGQDVALRCDPISGHVSLFWYQQALGQGPEFLTYFQNEAQLDKSGLPSDRFFAERPEGSVSTLKIQRTQQEDSAVYLCASSARTSGGPNTGELFFGEGSRLTVL.

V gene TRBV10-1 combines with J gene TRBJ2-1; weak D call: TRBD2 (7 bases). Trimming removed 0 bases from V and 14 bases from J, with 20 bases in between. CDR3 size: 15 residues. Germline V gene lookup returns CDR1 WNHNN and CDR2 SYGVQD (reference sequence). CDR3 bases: TGCGCCAGCAGTGAGTCGTGGGGGGGCGAGCATGGGGAGTTCTTC. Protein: CASSESWGGEHGEFF.

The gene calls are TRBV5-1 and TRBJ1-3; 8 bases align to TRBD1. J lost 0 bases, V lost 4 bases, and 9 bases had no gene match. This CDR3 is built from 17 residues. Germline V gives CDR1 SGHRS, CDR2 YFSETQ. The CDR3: CASSTTGTGFSGNTIYF. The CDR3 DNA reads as TGCGCCAGCAGCACTACCGGGACAGGTTTCTCTGGAAACACCATATATTTT.

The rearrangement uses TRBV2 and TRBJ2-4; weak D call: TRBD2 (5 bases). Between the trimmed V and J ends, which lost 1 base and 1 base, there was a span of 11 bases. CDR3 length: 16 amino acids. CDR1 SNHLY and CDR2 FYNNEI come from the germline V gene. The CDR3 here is CASSEVGAGAKNIQYF. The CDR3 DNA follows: TGTGCCAGCAGTGAAGTCGGCGCGGGCGCCAAAAACATTCAGTACTTC.

For the CDR3, the DNA is TGTGCCAGCAGTTACCCGGGGATCAATCAGCCCCAGCATTTT. Protein product: CASSYPGINQPQHF. The gene calls are TRBV6-6 and TRBJ1-5, with unresolved D. Looked up from germline, CDR1 is MNHNY and CDR2 is SVGAGI (reference sequence). Trimming removed 2 bases at V and 3 bases at J, with 8 bases between. This CDR3 has 14 amino acids.

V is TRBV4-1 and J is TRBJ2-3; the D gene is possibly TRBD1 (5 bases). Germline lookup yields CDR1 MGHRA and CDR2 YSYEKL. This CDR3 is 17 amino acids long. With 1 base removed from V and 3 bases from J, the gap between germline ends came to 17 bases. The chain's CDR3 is CASSQVLQGRGTDTQYF. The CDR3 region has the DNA TGCGCCAGCAGCCAAGTCCTTCAGGGTAGAGGAACAGATACGCAGTATTTT.

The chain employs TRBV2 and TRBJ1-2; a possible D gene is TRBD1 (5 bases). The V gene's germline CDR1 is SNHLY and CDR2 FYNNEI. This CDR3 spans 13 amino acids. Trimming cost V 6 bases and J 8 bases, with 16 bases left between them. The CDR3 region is CASSPGQGRGYTF. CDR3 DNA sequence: TGTGCCAGCAGCCCTGGGCAGGGAAGAGGCTACACCTTC.

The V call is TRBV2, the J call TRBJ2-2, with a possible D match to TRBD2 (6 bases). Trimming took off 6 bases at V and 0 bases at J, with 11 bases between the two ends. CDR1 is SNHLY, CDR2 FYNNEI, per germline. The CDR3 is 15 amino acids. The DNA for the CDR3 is TGTGCCAGCAGGGGGACTTATTCGAACACCGGGGAGCTGTTTTTT. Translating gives CASRGTYSNTGELFF. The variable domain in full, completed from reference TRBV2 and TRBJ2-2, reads EPEVTQTPSHQVTQMGQEVILRCVPISNHLYFYWYRQILGQKVEFLVSFYNNEISEKSEIFDDQFSVERPDGSNFTLKIRSTKLEDSAMYFCASRGTYSNTGELFFGEGSRLTVL.

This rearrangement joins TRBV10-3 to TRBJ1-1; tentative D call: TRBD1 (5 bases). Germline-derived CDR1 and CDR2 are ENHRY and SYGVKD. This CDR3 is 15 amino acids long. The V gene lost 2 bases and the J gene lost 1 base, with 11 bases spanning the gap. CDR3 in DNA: TGTGCCATCAGTGAGACAGGTCCCTCGAACACTGAAGCTTTCTTT. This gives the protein CAISETGPSNTEAFF.

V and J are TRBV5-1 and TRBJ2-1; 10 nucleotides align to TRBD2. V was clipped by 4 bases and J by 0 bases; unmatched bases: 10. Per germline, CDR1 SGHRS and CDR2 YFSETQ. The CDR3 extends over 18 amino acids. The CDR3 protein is CASSTTLSGGASYNEQFF. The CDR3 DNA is TGCGCCAGCAGCACGACCTTAAGCGGGGGGGCCTCCTACAATGAGCAGTTCTTC.